The 9 T cell receptor beta chains presented below share a single source sample, sequenced in a study of a mutant IDH1 vaccine in newly diagnosed glioma. Time point: week 47, end of study. The investigators gave 300 ug of mutant IDH1 20-mer peptide in each vaccine dose, together with topical imiquimod. These receptors lack a known antigen. TCRdb's copy holds only in-frame clones and misses some; the assay was immunoSEQ multiplex PCR. This sample carries 77,000 or so clones, roughly 77% of them seen once, and the ten largest clones take 5% to 6.5%. The specimen comprised PBMCs, sampled from a glioma patient whose treatment included an IDH1 peptide vaccine. The receptors come from a man aged 35-49 years with glioma.

This chain connects TRBV11-2 to TRBJ2-7; D call uncertain. The CDR3 length is 13 residues. Per the germline V gene, CDR1 is SGHAT and CDR2 is FQNNGV. Trimming took off 1 base at V and 3 bases at J, with 7 bases between the two ends. CDR3 nucleotide sequence: TGTGCCAGCAGCTTAGCCCCGGGCTACGAGCAGTACTTC. This gives the protein CASSLAPGYEQYF.

The V call is TRBV11-2, the J call TRBJ2-7; no reliable D call. Germline V lookup: CDR1 SGHAT, CDR2 FQNNGV. V shed 5 bases and J shed 3 bases, with 14 bases lying between them. CDR3 length: 14 residues. DNA of the CDR3: TGTGCCAGCAGCCCGTTACAGTTCCTCTACGAGCAGTACTTC. It is translated as CASSPLQFLYEQYF.

The V call is TRBV7-2, the J call TRBJ2-7; D not certain. Trimming stripped 4 bases from V and 0 bases from J, with 13 bases between. This CDR3 has 15 residues. Germline CDR1 reads SGHTA; CDR2 reads FQGNSA. Written as DNA, the CDR3 is TGTGCCAGCAGCTCCTCTAGAAGGAGCTCCTACGAGCAGTACTTC. Translation gives CASSSSRRSSYEQYF.

The genes are TRBV2 and TRBJ2-7, with D possibly TRBD2 on 8 matching bases. V was trimmed by 6 bases and J by 5 bases, leaving 23 bases between them. The CDR3 spans 16 residues. Germline V CDR1 and CDR2: SNHLY, FYNNEI. CDR3 nucleotides: TGTGCCAGCAGGAAGAGACAGGGCGGGCGGGAGGACGAGCAGTACTTC. It encodes CASRKRQGGREDEQYF.

CDR3 nucleotides: TGTGCCAGCAGCCCCGGGGTAGGGGAGCAGTACTTC. Its translation is CASSPGVGEQYF. The chain carries TRBV7-4 and TRBJ2-7; TRBD2 might be the D (5 bases). Between the trimmed V and J ends, which lost 5 bases and 7 bases, there was a span of 12 bases. Germline assignment: CDR1 SGHVT and CDR2 SQSDAQ. The CDR3 contains 12 residues.

This clone appeared a few times. The chain uses TRBV7-2 and TRBJ2-3, with 9 bases that match TRBD1. CDR1 and CDR2 (germline): SGHTA, FQGNSA. CDR3 length: 15 residues. Unmatched junction bases numbered 5, after V lost 4 bases and J lost 3 bases. The DNA of the CDR3 is TGTGCCAGCAGCTCACAGGGGGCGCTTACAGATACGCAGTATTTT. Amino acids: CASSSQGALTDTQYF.

This clone was observed once. This chain links TRBV18 with TRBJ2-2; TRBD1 is a possible D gene (6 bases). The CDR3 sequence is 16 residues long. The V end lost 3 bases, the J end lost 2 bases, and 13 bases lay between the germline ends. Germline-derived CDR1 and CDR2 are KGHSH and LQKENI. The CDR3 sequence: CASSPRTAINTGELFF. As DNA, the CDR3 is TGTGCCAGCTCACCTAGGACAGCCATTAACACCGGGGAGCTGTTTTTT.

This chain uses TRBV7-2 with TRBJ2-1; D unclear. Per the germline V gene, CDR1 is SGHTA and CDR2 is FQGNSA. The CDR3 contains 13 residues. V was cut by 1 base and J by 4 bases, with 5 bases left in between. This CDR3 reads CASSLVLYNEQFF. The CDR3 DNA is TGTGCCAGCAGCTTAGTCTTATACAATGAGCAGTTCTTC.

The chain links TRBV27 to TRBJ2-7; 9 bases agree with TRBD1. This CDR3 is built from 15 residues. V gave up 4 bases and J gave up 1 base; unmatched junction bases: 5. In germline, CDR1 is MNHEY, CDR2 SMNVEV (reference sequence). CDR3 residues: CASSWETGGSYEQYF. In nucleotides, the CDR3 is TGTGCCAGCAGTTGGGAGACAGGGGGATCCTACGAGCAGTACTTC.